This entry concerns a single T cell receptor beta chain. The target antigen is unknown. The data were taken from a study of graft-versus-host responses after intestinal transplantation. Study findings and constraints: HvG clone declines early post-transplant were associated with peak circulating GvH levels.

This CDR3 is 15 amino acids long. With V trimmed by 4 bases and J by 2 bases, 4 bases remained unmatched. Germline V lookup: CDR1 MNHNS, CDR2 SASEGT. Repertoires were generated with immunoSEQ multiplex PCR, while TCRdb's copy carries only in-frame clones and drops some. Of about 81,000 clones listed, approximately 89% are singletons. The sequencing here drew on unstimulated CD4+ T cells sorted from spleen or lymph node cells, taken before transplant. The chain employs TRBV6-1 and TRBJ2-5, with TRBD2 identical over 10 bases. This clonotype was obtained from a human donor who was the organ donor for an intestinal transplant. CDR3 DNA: TGTGCCAGCAGTGCCGGACTAGCGGCTCAAGAGACCCAGTACTTC. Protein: CASSAGLAAQETQYF.